This entry is about one T cell receptor (beta chain). The antigen it recognizes is unknown. Base qualities were left out, and no much larger clone turns up one base away. Sequencing used an Illumina HiSeq 2500. Quantitative 5'-RACE with molecular barcodes was used to prepare TCR beta libraries. On the authors' methods: A new computational method based on a probabilistic model of VDJ rearrangement was used to identify disease-linked TCR variants. Through fastp at Q25 and MiXCR, TCRdb rebuilt clones from the public reads, retaining in-frame beta chains. Each CDR3 protein gets just one entry, which takes the most common genes and DNA from the rows behind it. The authors' filters were not applied to this entry. The sample table lists about 540,000 distinct CDR3 sequences, about 13% of them with a count of one. The ten largest clones add up to nearly 7% of the sample. The entry originates in a study of CD8 T cells in ankylosing spondylitis (TCRdb year 2017). About the full investigation: T cell receptor beta repertoires were profiled in healthy donors and ankylosing spondylitis patients so that disease-linked TCR variants could be found. The whole study cohort included over a hundred healthy donors and 20 to 30 ankylosing spondylitis patients. Peripheral blood was sampled, and synovial fluid was additionally collected from ankylosing spondylitis patients.

Study-wide conclusions, independent of this receptor: The disease-linked clones were reported to be significantly enriched in matched synovial fluid samples from ankylosing spondylitis patients. The disease-linked clones had a CD8+ phenotype and were found at relatively low frequencies in peripheral blood. Blood from ankylosing spondylitis patients appeared to be characterized by a TCR beta motif composed of several highly homologous amino acid variants. Some TCR beta motif variants had previously been reported in synovial fluid and blood of reactive arthritis patients, which suggested common disease-initiation mechanisms.

The sequenced material came from blood, either unsorted or a sorted T cell fraction (not recorded which). The TCR sequence derives from a male donor with ankylosing spondylitis.

The DNA reads as follows: TGTGCCAGCAGCGCCACAGGGGGAAACACCATATATTTT. Protein translation: CASSATGGNTIYF. The rearrangement combines TRBV7-9 with TRBJ1-3; a tentative D call is TRBD1 (6 bases match). Counted from cysteine to phenylalanine, this CDR3 has 13 amino acids. CDR3 DNA is the only sequence kept; it has 39 bases, read in frame from the first base. For CDR1 and CDR2, the germline V gene (reference sequence) lists SEHNR and FQNEAQ. V was cut back by 5 bases and J by 4 bases, leaving a gap of 9 bases between them. This CDR3, with the reference TRBV7-9 and TRBJ1-3 proteins standing in past its ends, gives the full variable domain DTGVSQNPRHKITKRGQNVTFRCDPISEHNRLYWYRQTLGQGPEFLTYFQNEAQLEKSRLLSDRFSAERPKGSFSTLEIQRTEQGDSAMYLCASSATGGNTIYFGEGSWLTVV.